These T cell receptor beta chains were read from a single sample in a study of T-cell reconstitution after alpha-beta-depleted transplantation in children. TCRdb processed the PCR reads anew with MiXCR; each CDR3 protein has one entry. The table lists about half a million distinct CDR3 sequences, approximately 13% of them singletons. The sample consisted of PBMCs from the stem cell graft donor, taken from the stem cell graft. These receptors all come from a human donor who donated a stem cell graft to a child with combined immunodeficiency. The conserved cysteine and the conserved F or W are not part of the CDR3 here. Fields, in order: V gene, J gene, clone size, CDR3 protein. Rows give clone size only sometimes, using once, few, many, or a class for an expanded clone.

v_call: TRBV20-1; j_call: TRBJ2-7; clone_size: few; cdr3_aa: SASSPVEGRAVGSYEQY
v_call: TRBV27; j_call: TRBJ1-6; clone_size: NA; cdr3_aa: ASRNDSPLH
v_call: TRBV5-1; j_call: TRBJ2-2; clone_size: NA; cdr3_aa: ASSLSGTTGELF
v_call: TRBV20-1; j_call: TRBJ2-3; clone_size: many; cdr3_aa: SAFHPGLALDTQY
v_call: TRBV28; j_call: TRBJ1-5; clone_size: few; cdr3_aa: ASSVGFASNQPQH
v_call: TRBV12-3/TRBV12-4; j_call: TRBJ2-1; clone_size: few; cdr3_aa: ASSPGGYNDEQF
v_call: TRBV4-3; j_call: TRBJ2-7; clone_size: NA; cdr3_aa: ASSQDRLDLEQY
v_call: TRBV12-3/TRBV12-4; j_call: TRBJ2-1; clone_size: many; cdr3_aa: ASSLFYRTSGYNEQF
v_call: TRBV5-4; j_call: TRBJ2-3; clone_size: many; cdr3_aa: ASRSPGQASDTQY
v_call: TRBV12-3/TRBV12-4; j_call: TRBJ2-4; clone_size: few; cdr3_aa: ASSFNPSGQDIQY
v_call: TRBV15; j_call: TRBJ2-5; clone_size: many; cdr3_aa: ATSRDRSRETQY
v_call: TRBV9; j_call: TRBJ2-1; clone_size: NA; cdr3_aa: ASSPRAGPRLGNEQF
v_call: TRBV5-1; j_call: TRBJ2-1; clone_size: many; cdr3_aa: ASSVDEGIYNEQF
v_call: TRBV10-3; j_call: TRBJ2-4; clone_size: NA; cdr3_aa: AISGRGDIQY
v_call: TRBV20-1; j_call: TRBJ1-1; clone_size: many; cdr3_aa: SASRDGNTEAF
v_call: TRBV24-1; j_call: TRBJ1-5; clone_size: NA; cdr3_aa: ATSDILLAPEAQPQH
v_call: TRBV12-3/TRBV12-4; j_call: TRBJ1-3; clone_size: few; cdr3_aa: ASRLGPRDRDIGNTIY
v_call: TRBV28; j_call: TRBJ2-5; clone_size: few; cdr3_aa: ASSLQRGVETQY
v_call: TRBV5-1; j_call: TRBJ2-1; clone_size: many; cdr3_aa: ASSLAKGLVLYNEQF
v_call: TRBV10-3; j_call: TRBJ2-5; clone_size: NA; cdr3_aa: AISEGQGTETQY
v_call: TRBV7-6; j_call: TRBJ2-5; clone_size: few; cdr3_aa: ASSLNGRGIETQY
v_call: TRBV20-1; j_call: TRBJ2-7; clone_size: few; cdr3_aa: SARDSGGYEQY
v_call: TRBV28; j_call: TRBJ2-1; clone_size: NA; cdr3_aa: ASSPAGRSQRRSSYNEQF
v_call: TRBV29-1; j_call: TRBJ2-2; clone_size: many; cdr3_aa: SVEDAGNTGELF
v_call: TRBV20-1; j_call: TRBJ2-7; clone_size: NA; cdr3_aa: SARDLRQGLSYEQY
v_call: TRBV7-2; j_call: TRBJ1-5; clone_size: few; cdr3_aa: ASTFDSNQPQH
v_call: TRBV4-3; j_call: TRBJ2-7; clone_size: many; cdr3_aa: ASSPHRVANEQY
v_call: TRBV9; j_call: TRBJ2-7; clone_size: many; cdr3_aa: ASSATGALEEQY
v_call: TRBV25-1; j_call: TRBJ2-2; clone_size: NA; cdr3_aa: ASSEFDSWAGELF
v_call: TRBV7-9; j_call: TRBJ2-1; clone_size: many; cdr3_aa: ASSSRQGDRSYNEQF
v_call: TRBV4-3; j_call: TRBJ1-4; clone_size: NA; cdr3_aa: ASSQEGGGGSRGKLF
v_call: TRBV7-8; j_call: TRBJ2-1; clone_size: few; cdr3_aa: ASSWIADSSYNEQF
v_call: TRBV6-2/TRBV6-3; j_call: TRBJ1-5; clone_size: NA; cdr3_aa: ASRQTGAVDQPQH
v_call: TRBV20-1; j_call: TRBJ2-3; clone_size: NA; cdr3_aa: SARGQGTGGSTSTDTQY
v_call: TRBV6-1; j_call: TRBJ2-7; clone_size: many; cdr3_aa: ASRSPGTYEQY
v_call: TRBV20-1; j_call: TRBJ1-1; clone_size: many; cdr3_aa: SARKRQGGNTEAF
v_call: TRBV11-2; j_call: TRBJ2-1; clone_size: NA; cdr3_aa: ASSPPTSGGQGEQF
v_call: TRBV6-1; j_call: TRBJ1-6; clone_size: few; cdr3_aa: ASRRRPSTNSPLH
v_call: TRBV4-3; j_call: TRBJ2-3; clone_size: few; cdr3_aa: ASSPGTSGKDTQY
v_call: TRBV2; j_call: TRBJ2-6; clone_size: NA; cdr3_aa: ASSRAAYSGANVLT
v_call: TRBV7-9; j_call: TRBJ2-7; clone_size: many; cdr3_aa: ASSLELAGGPTYEQY
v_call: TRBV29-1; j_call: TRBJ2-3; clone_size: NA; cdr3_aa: SATSDLTDTEY